This TCR beta chain was recovered during a study of circulating and synovial CD4+ cells in juvenile arthritis. Profiling relied on immunoSEQ multiplex PCR, and the TCRdb table lists in-frame clones only, not all of them. The sample holds a few thousand clones, about 80% seen once. V shed 8 bases and J 7 bases; nucleotides not matched to a gene: 5. Germline lookup yields CDR1 ENHRY and CDR2 SYGVKD. This CDR3 comprises 13 residues. The V gene is TRBV10-3, the J gene TRBJ2-3; 11 bases align to TRBD2. This receptor was obtained from a human donor with juvenile idiopathic arthritis. The sample taken for sequencing was CD4+ T cells from synovial fluid. CDR3 nucleotide sequence: TGTGCCATCTTACTAGCGGGGGCGAATACGCAGTATTTT. It translates to CAILLAGANTQYF.